The rows below give T cell receptor beta chains drawn from one sample of a study of T cell responses to AZD1222 COVID-19 vaccine. Sequenced by immunoSEQ multiplex PCR; TCRdb stores in-frame clones only, minus some. Of some 120,000 clones in the sample, more than 80% were seen once. Material: peripheral blood, obtained on day 0 of AZD1222 vaccination. Receptors originate from an adult in good health. CDR3s include the opening cysteine and the closing phenylalanine or tryptophan. A D gene is named only where the DNA matches it firmly. A row's size may be missing; if present it is once, few, many or a size class.

D	V	size	J	CDR3	DNA
.	TRBV6-5	once	TRBJ1-5	CASSYSRFQPQHF	TGTGCCAGCAGTTACTCGAGATTTCAGCCCCAGCATTTT
.	TRBV2	.	TRBJ2-6	CASTGPDSGANVLTF	TGTGCCAGCACGGGCCCTGACTCTGGGGCCAACGTCCTGACTTTC
.	TRBV20-1	.	TRBJ2-5	CSASSRAGSQETQYF	TGCAGTGCTAGTTCAAGGGCAGGGTCCCAAGAGACCCAGTACTTC
TRBD1	TRBV30	.	TRBJ1-4	CAWSRRDSGYEKLFF	TGTGCCTGGAGTCGCCGGGACAGCGGTTACGAAAAACTGTTTTTT
.	TRBV5-4	.	TRBJ2-7	CASSLGGSDTYEQYF	TGTGCCAGCAGCTTGGGAGGTTCCGATACCTACGAGCAGTACTTC
.	TRBV19	.	TRBJ2-4	CASGDGLAKNIQYF	TGTGCCAGTGGGGACGGTCTAGCCAAAAACATTCAGTACTTC
.	TRBV3-1/TRBV3-2	.	TRBJ2-7	CASSQTWEQYF	TGTGCCAGCAGCCAAACGTGGGAGCAGTACTTC
.	TRBV12-3/TRBV12-4	few	TRBJ1-1	CASSLPRGTEAFF	TGTGCCAGCAGTCTTCCCAGGGGAACTGAAGCTTTCTTT
.	TRBV7-2	once	TRBJ1-1	CASSLGATEAFF	TGTGCCAGCAGCCTGGGGGCCACTGAAGCTTTCTTT
TRBD1	TRBV7-8	.	TRBJ1-5	CASSPLGRWGQENQPQHF	TGTGCCAGCAGCCCACTAGGAAGATGGGGACAGGAGAATCAGCCCCAGCATTTT
.	TRBV3-1/TRBV3-2	.	TRBJ2-5	CASSQWPEETQYF	TGTGCCAGCAGCCAATGGCCAGAAGAGACCCAGTACTTC
.	TRBV27	.	TRBJ2-7	CATGAGVLFEQYF	TGTGCCACCGGGGCCGGGGTACTGTTCGAGCAGTACTTC
.	TRBV6-5	.	TRBJ1-2	CASSYNRDGNYGYTF	TGTGCCAGCAGTTACAACCGGGACGGAAACTATGGCTACACCTTC
.	TRBV30	.	TRBJ2-7	CARAGTSYEQYF	TGTGCCCGTGCAGGGACGTCCTACGAGCAGTACTTC
.	TRBV15	.	TRBJ1-2	CATSPDKNYGYTF	TGTGCCACCAGCCCCGACAAAAACTATGGCTACACCTTC
.	TRBV11-3	.	TRBJ1-1	CASSGLANTEAFF	TGTGCCAGCAGCGGGTTGGCAAACACTGAAGCTTTCTTT
.	TRBV3-1/TRBV3-2	once	TRBJ2-7	CASSQVDGYEQYF	TGTGCCAGCAGCCAAGTAGATGGCTACGAGCAGTACTTC
.	TRBV7-9	.	TRBJ1-2	CASSFDGTYGYTF	TGTGCCAGCAGCTTTGATGGGACCTATGGCTACACCTTC
.	TRBV5-1	.	TRBJ1-1	CASSLAPGPTEAFF	TGCGCCAGCAGCTTGGCCCCAGGGCCCACTGAAGCTTTCTTT
.	TRBV11-3	.	TRBJ1-1	CASSLVGTGGPEAFF	TGTGCCAGCAGCTTAGTAGGAACGGGCGGACCTGAAGCTTTCTTT
.	TRBV27	.	TRBJ1-5	CASRPAGGNQPQHF	TGTGCCAGCAGGCCCGCGGGGGGCAATCAGCCCCAGCATTTT
.	TRBV5-4	.	TRBJ2-2	CASSLTGTGELFF	TGTGCCAGCAGCCTGACAGGAACCGGGGAGCTGTTTTTT
.	TRBV19	.	TRBJ2-7	CASRDRFYEQYF	TGTGCCAGTCGTGACAGATTCTACGAGCAGTACTTC
.	TRBV5-6	.	TRBJ1-1	CASSLGTAAFF	TGTGCCAGCAGCTTGGGGACAGCGGCTTTCTTT
TRBD1	TRBV2	.	TRBJ1-5	CASSLFDRENQPQHF	TGTGCCAGCAGTCTCTTTGACAGGGAAAATCAGCCCCAGCATTTT
.	TRBV19	.	TRBJ2-5	CASSPSQGRQETQYF	TGTGCCAGTAGTCCCAGCCAGGGTCGCCAAGAGACCCAGTACTTC
TRBD1	TRBV28	.	TRBJ1-2	CASSTPGTGRGYTF	TGTGCCAGCAGTACCCCCGGGACAGGGAGGGGCTACACCTTC
.	TRBV7-3	.	TRBJ1-1	CASSPLGSSLTEAFF	TGTGCCAGCAGCCCACTTGGTTCGTCGCTCACTGAAGCTTTCTTT
.	TRBV24-1	.	TRBJ2-1	CATSDFGLTGNEQFF	TGTGCCACCAGTGATTTTGGGCTAACTGGCAATGAGCAGTTCTTC
TRBD1	TRBV19	once	TRBJ1-2	CASSPFPTGGMYGYTF	TGTGCCAGTAGCCCTTTCCCGACAGGGGGAATGTATGGCTACACCTTC
.	TRBV7-2	.	TRBJ1-1	CASSHLGTEAFF	TGTGCCAGCAGCCACCTAGGCACTGAAGCTTTCTTT
.	TRBV15	.	TRBJ2-5	CATSPSVEETQYF	TGTGCCACCAGCCCGAGCGTAGAAGAGACCCAGTACTTC
TRBD2	TRBV19	.	TRBJ2-1	CASSILAGGPNEQFF	TGTGCCAGTAGTATTTTAGCGGGAGGGCCCAATGAGCAGTTCTTC
.	TRBV7-8	.	TRBJ1-4	CASSFGPNEKLFF	TGTGCCAGCAGCTTTGGCCCTAATGAAAAACTGTTTTTT
.	TRBV5-1	few	TRBJ1-1	CASSLGEGDNTEAFF	TGCGCCAGCAGCTTGGGGGAGGGCGATAACACTGAAGCTTTCTTT
.	TRBV7-7	.	TRBJ2-5	CASSLDRGGAVETQYF	TGTGCTAGCAGCTTAGACCGTGGAGGGGCCGTTGAGACCCAGTACTTC
.	TRBV11-2	.	TRBJ2-2	CASTVNTGELFF	TGTGCCAGCACGGTGAACACCGGGGAGCTGTTTTTT
TRBD1	TRBV7-6	.	TRBJ1-6	CASSRGQGRNSPLHF	TGTGCCAGCAGCCGCGGACAGGGTAGGAATTCACCCCTCCACTTT
TRBD1	TRBV7-3	.	TRBJ2-7	CASSRGQGLEQYF	TGTGCCAGCAGCCGTGGACAGGGCCTCGAGCAGTACTTC
.	TRBV9	once	TRBJ1-1	CASRQDGGGKGRNTEAFF	TGTGCCAGCAGGCAAGATGGGGGAGGGAAAGGCCGGAACACTGAAGCTTTCTTT
TRBD1	TRBV9	.	TRBJ2-3	CASSRGQGASTDTQYF	TGTGCCAGCAGCCGGGGACAGGGTGCAAGCACAGATACGCAGTATTTT
TRBD1	TRBV4-1	.	TRBJ2-7	CASSQDPQMETGPYEQYF	TGCGCCAGCAGCCAAGACCCCCAAATGGAGACAGGGCCCTACGAGCAGTACTTC
.	TRBV27	.	TRBJ2-1	CASRGTNEQFF	TGTGCCAGCAGGGGGACCAATGAGCAGTTCTTC
.	TRBV2	.	TRBJ1-1	CASSGGGTEAFF	TGTGCCAGCAGTGGAGGGGGCACTGAAGCTTTCTTT
.	TRBV6-5	.	TRBJ1-5	CASSYNRESNQPQHF	TGTGCCAGCAGTTACAACAGGGAAAGCAATCAGCCCCAGCATTTT